The 9 T cell receptor beta chains reported below all come from one sample, sequenced in a study of cytomegalovirus exposure and HLA in healthy donors. Researchers ran the PCR with 60 Vbeta and 13 Jbeta primers. Only in-frame clones appear in the TCRdb table, and some are missing; sequencing was by immunoSEQ multiplex PCR. Seen here are some 50,000 clones, about 72% observed once, and the top ten hold 5.5% to 7%. The sample taken for sequencing was PBMCs. The receptor source for this set is a man aged 25-45 years in good health and CMV-seronegative.

The chain joins TRBV6-5 to TRBJ2-7; D remains ambiguous. The V end lost 2 bases, the J end lost 2 bases, and 7 bases lay between the germline ends. Germline CDR1 reads MNHEY; CDR2 reads SVGAGI. The CDR3 totals 13 residues. The CDR3 loop reads CASSYTTAYEQYF. DNA of the CDR3: TGTGCCAGCAGTTACACAACAGCCTACGAGCAGTACTTC.

This clone turned up a few times. J is TRBJ2-7 and V is TRBV5-5, with D possibly matching TRBD1 (5 bases). Looked up from germline, CDR1 is SGHKS and CDR2 is YYEKEE (reference sequence). CDR3 length: 13 amino acids. V was shortened by 4 bases and J by 3 bases, with 11 bases between the two germline ends. CDR3 coding DNA: TGTGCCAGCAGCCCACAGGTGGTCTACGAGCAGTACTTC. It translates to CASSPQVVYEQYF.

The chain combines TRBV21-1 with TRBJ2-1; TRBD2 reflects the table's D call only, with no check against the DNA. TRBV21-1 is reported as a pseudogene. CDR3 size: 16 residues. For the CDR3, the DNA is TGTGCCAGCAGCGATGGGCAGACTAGCGGGTACAATGAGCAGTTCTTC. It codes for CASSDGQTSGYNEQFF.

V is TRBV5-1 and J is TRBJ2-3; 11 bases align to TRBD2. V lost 4 bases and J lost 3; bases outside the gene matches: 4. The CDR3 contains 15 residues. The V gene's germline CDR1 is SGHRS and CDR2 YFSETQ. The CDR3 region is CASSIAGGSTDTQYF. In DNA form, the CDR3 reads TGCGCCAGCAGCATAGCGGGAGGGTCGACAGATACGCAGTATTTT.

This sequence joins TRBV11-2 and TRBJ2-1; tentatively, D is TRBD1 (6 bases). Germline CDR1 and CDR2: SGHAT and FQNNGV. The CDR3 has 19 amino acids. V was trimmed by 2 bases and J by 6 bases, leaving 26 bases between them. CDR3 sequence (DNA): TGTGCCAGCAGCTTAATCAACCCCCTCTTTACACAGGGAATCAATGAGCAGTTCTTC. Translated: CASSLINPLFTQGINEQFF.

The V and J genes are TRBV10-2 and TRBJ2-1, with a tentative D call TRBD1 (5 bases). Per germline, CDR1 WSHSY and CDR2 SAAADI. Between the trimmed V and J ends, which lost 0 bases and 2 bases, there was a span of 11 bases. The CDR3 is made up of 16 amino acids. The CDR3 reads CASSESWGGPYNEQFF. CDR3 sequence (DNA): TGCGCCAGCAGTGAGTCGTGGGGCGGCCCCTACAATGAGCAGTTCTTC.

This clone has more than one count but fewer than ten. This rearrangement joins TRBV2 to TRBJ1-4, with TRBD1 identical over 9 bases. This CDR3 has 14 residues. The V and J ends lost 6 bases and 8 bases, in that order; junction bases with no gene match: 7. Germline CDR1 reads SNHLY; CDR2 reads FYNNEI. This chain's CDR3 is CASRAGTGSEKLFF. Here the CDR3 DNA reads TGTGCCAGCAGGGCCGGGACAGGGTCGGAAAAACTGTTTTTT.

This sequence joins TRBV6-5 and TRBJ1-1; no reliable D call. CDR1 MNHEY and CDR2 SVGAGI come from the germline V gene. With 4 bases removed from V and 1 base from J, the gap between germline ends came to 10 bases. This CDR3 is 14 amino acids long. The CDR3 DNA sequence: TGTGCCAGCAGTTCTCCGGGTTGGAACACTGAAGCTTTCTTT. Translated, it gives CASSSPGWNTEAFF.

The chain links TRBV6-1 to TRBJ2-5, with D possibly being TRBD1 (5 bases). This CDR3 region has 13 residues. V was cut by 3 bases and J by 2 bases, with 7 bases left in between. Germline V lookup: CDR1 MNHNS, CDR2 SASEGT. DNA for the CDR3: TGTGCCAGCAGTGATCGACAGCAAGAGACCCAGTACTTC. Amino acids: CASSDRQQETQYF.